The 25 T cell receptor beta chains below come from one sample, sequenced in a study of beta chain features in type 1 diabetes. Study observations and caveats: A moderate, significant TCRB CDR3 shortening appeared in type 1 diabetes across four CD4+ subsets.

Antigens for these TCRs are unknown. Reverse transcription of all isolated RNA meant that expressed TCRB transcripts were sequenced. This table comes from immunoSEQ multiplex PCR, and its TCRdb copy is limited to in-frame clones, with some not included. This table has 550,000 to 850,000 clones, 13% appearing once. The sample comprised naive CD4+ T cells from blood. The receptor source for this set is a man younger than 35 with type 1 diabetes.

This clone turned up a few times. This rearrangement joins TRBV29-1 to TRBJ2-7; TRBD1 matches 7 bases. J lost 6 bases, V lost 3 bases, and 2 bases had no gene match. This CDR3 spans 11 amino acids. Per the germline V gene, CDR1 is SQVTM and CDR2 is ANQGSEA. Here the CDR3 DNA reads TGCAGCGTTGAGACAGGGTTCGAGCAGTACTTC. Translated, it gives CSVETGFEQYF.

The rearrangement joins TRBV13 to TRBJ1-6, with D perhaps matching TRBD1 (6 bases). Germline values: CDR1 PRHDT, CDR2 FYEKMQ (reference sequence). This CDR3 is 18 amino acids long. V lost 5 bases and J lost 9, with 26 bases in between. DNA of the CDR3: TGTGCCAGCAGCCGCCGACTAGCAGGGGCGGCGGGGAGTTCACCCCTCCACTTT. Its translation: CASSRRLAGAAGSSPLHF.

This clone was seen only a few times. The chain carries TRBV7-9 and TRBJ2-7, with a weak D call TRBD1 (6 bases). This CDR3 comprises 16 residues. Deletions cut 4 bases from V and 0 bases from J, with 16 bases between. Germline assignment: CDR1 SEHNR and CDR2 FQNEAQ (reference sequence). CDR3 coding DNA: TGTGCCAGCAGCTCACCTTCACAGGGCTACTCCTACGAGCAGTACTTC. It specifies CASSSPSQGYSYEQYF.

In DNA form, the CDR3 reads TGTGCCAGCAGCTTAGCTACGGCCTCCTACGAGCAGTACTTC. It translates to CASSLATASYEQYF. The genes are TRBV7-9 and TRBJ2-7; D is unresolved. Per the germline V gene, CDR1 is SEHNR and CDR2 is FQNEAQ (reference sequence). The CDR3 totals 14 residues. Trimming took 0 bases from V and 0 from J, leaving 6 bases between them.

This clone was observed a few times. This sequence joins TRBV6-5 and TRBJ2-3; weak D call: TRBD2 (6 bases). V was shortened by 6 bases and J by 10 bases, with 14 bases between the two germline ends. CDR3 length: 12 amino acids. CDR1 and CDR2 from the germline V gene are MNHEY and SVGAGI. The CDR3 coding sequence is TGTGCCAGCAGCGAACGCCGGGACTCGCAGTATTTT. Its protein product is CASSERRDSQYF.

The chain couples TRBV29-1 to TRBJ2-1, with 15 bases lining up with TRBD2. The CDR3 is 17 residues long. The ends lost 0 bases at V and 9 bases at J; junction bases unmatched: 9. CDR1 and CDR2 from the germline V gene are SQVTM and ANQGSEA. The CDR3 nucleotides read TGCAGCGTTGAAGATCGGGGACTAGCGGGGGGCAAGGGTGAGCAGTTCTTC. Translation: CSVEDRGLAGGKGEQFF.

In this sample, this clone turned up a few times. CDR3 loop: CASSIRGSSYEQYF. The CDR3 DNA reads TGTGCCAGTAGTATAAGGGGGAGCTCCTACGAGCAGTACTTC. The chain has TRBV19 and TRBJ2-7, with D perhaps matching TRBD1 (6 bases). Germline CDR1 reads LNHDA; CDR2 reads SQIVND (reference sequence). The CDR3 consists of 14 residues. V was clipped by 2 bases and J by 0 bases, with 8 bases between them.

This chain joins TRBV28 and TRBJ1-2, with D hard to call. V was cut by 5 bases and J by 5 bases, with 12 bases left in between. The germline V gene has CDR1 MDHEN and CDR2 SYDVKM. The CDR3 runs 13 residues. CDR3 coding DNA: TGTGCCAGCAGTCTGACGGCTGGGTATGGCTACACCTTC. It is translated as CASSLTAGYGYTF.

The rearrangement links TRBV7-2 to TRBJ1-2; tentative D call: TRBD1 (5 bases). Deletions cut 2 bases from V and 7 bases from J, with 8 bases between. The germline V gene has CDR1 SGHTA and CDR2 FQGNSA. The CDR3 runs to 12 residues. Here the CDR3 reads CASSLFGAGYTF. The CDR3 nucleotides read TGTGCCAGCAGCTTATTCGGGGCTGGCTACACCTTC.

Turning to this clone: Other nucleotide sequences in the sample specify the same CDR3. This sequence joins TRBV19 and TRBJ1-2, with 8 bases aligning to TRBD1. The germline gives CDR1 LNHDA, CDR2 SQIVND (reference sequence). The ends lost 6 bases at V and 6 bases at J; junction bases unmatched: 6. This CDR3 spans 13 amino acids. The CDR3 loop reads CASSLTGEDGYTF. The CDR3 nucleotides are TGTGCCAGTAGCCTGACAGGGGAGGATGGCTACACCTTC.

V gene TRBV5-6 combines with J gene TRBJ1-5; D is unresolved. CDR1 SGHDT and CDR2 YYEEEE come from the germline V gene. Trimming took 0 bases from V and 6 from J, leaving 13 bases between them. The CDR3 extends over 15 amino acids. The CDR3 DNA follows: TGTGCCAGCAGCTTGGGGACTTTCCAAGGTCAGCCCCAGCATTTT. The encoded protein is CASSLGTFQGQPQHF.

V gene TRBV27 combines with J gene TRBJ1-6, with D unclear. CDR1 MNHEY and CDR2 SMNVEV come from the germline V gene (reference sequence). This CDR3 has 14 residues. V was clipped by 5 bases and J by 6 bases, with 11 bases between them. The CDR3 DNA sequence: TGTGCCAGCAGTCCTCGACCGATTAATTCACCCCTCCACTTT. It translates to CASSPRPINSPLHF.

In its sample, this clone was seen a few times. This rearrangement joins TRBV13 to TRBJ2-5; D call uncertain. This CDR3 contains 13 residues. Germline V CDR1 and CDR2: PRHDT, FYEKMQ (reference sequence). V was cut by 6 bases and J by 0 bases, with 8 bases left in between. For the CDR3, the DNA is TGTGCCAGCAGTCCAGGAGACCAAGAGACCCAGTACTTC. Residues: CASSPGDQETQYF. Full variable domain (outside the CDR3, taken from reference TRBV13 and TRBJ2-5): AAGVIQSPRHLIKEKRETATLKCYPIPRHDTVYWYQQGPGQDPQFLISFYEKMQSDKGSIPDRFSAQQFSDYHSELNMSSLELGDSALYFCASSPGDQETQYFGPGTRLLVL.

The V call is TRBV5-4, the J call TRBJ1-2; no definite D call. Trimming stripped 0 bases from V and 1 base from J, with 7 bases between. CDR1 and CDR2 (germline): SGHNT, YYREEE (reference sequence). The CDR3 is 14 amino acids. The CDR3 DNA sequence: TGTGCCAGCAGCTTGGAGGGCGGTAACTATGGCTACACCTTC. Translated, it gives CASSLEGGNYGYTF.

The rearrangement links TRBV10-3 to TRBJ1-1, with 8 bases matching TRBD1. V was clipped by 8 bases and J by 3 bases; unmatched bases: 8. The V gene's germline CDR1 is ENHRY and CDR2 SYGVKD. This CDR3 has 14 amino acids. Here the CDR3 DNA reads TGTGCCATCCAGGACAGGGATGGGGACACTGAAGCTTTCTTT. Its protein product is CAIQDRDGDTEAFF.

The CDR3 loop is CASSPRLDGEQYF. The DNA for the CDR3 is TGTGCCAGCAGCCCCCGGCTAGATGGGGAGCAGTACTTC. The genes are TRBV5-4 and TRBJ2-7; no clear D. Trimming took 4 bases from V and 7 from J, leaving 15 bases between them. Germline values: CDR1 SGHNT, CDR2 YYREEE (reference sequence). The CDR3 consists of 13 residues. The complete variable domain, with remaining parts taken from reference TRBV5-4 and TRBJ2-7, reads ETGVTQSPTHLIKTRGQQVTLRCSSQSGHNTVSWYQQALGQGPQFIFQYYREEENGRGNFPPRFSGLQFPNYSSELNVNALELDDSALYLCASSPRLDGEQYFGPGTRLTVT.

This clone has more than one count but fewer than ten. Other DNA sequences in the same sample also yield this CDR3. The chain links TRBV4-1 to TRBJ1-4; TRBD1 agrees at 7 bases. The germline gives CDR1 MGHRA, CDR2 YSYEKL. This CDR3 is built from 14 residues. Trimming cost V 1 base and J 7 bases; bases outside gene matches: 3. DNA of the CDR3: TGCGCCAGCAGCCAAGGACAGGGAGGTGAAAAACTGTTTTTT. Its protein product is CASSQGQGGEKLFF.

The CDR3 DNA sequence: TGTGCCATCAGTGGAGGGTCAGGCAGTCTGAACACTGAAGCTTTCTTT. Translating gives CAISGGSGSLNTEAFF. The chain has TRBV10-3 and TRBJ1-1; unclear D gene. From germline, CDR1 is ENHRY and CDR2 SYGVKD. V was clipped by 4 bases and J by 0 bases, with 15 bases between them. CDR3 size: 16 residues.

This clone turned up a few times. V gene TRBV5-4 combines with J gene TRBJ1-1, with D perhaps matching TRBD1 (5 bases). This CDR3 has 14 amino acids. Germline lookup yields CDR1 SGHNT and CDR2 YYREEE (reference sequence). V was clipped by 4 bases and J by 7 bases, with 17 bases between them. CDR3 sequence: CASSPRGHDVEAFF. CDR3 DNA: TGTGCCAGCAGCCCCCGGGGCCATGACGTTGAAGCTTTCTTT. Looking up the rest from reference TRBV5-4 and TRBJ1-1 gives the full variable domain: ETGVTQSPTHLIKTRGQQVTLRCSSQSGHNTVSWYQQALGQGPQFIFQYYREEENGRGNFPPRFSGLQFPNYSSELNVNALELDDSALYLCASSPRGHDVEAFFGQGTRLTVV.

The chain couples TRBV7-9 to TRBJ2-7, with D possibly TRBD2 on 7 matching bases. Germline V CDR1 and CDR2: SEHNR, FQNEAQ (reference sequence). The CDR3 is 15 residues long. V dropped 2 bases and J dropped 2 bases, with 13 bases sitting between them. The CDR3: CASSLIGGTTYEQYF. The CDR3 nucleotides are TGTGCCAGCAGCTTAATCGGGGGGACAACCTACGAGCAGTACTTC.

This chain links TRBV30 with TRBJ2-3; D is possibly TRBD2 (6 bases). Looked up from germline, CDR1 is GTSNPN and CDR2 is SVGIG (reference sequence). The CDR3 runs 14 residues. Trimming took 4 bases from V and 5 from J, leaving 16 bases between them. The CDR3: CAWTLGYGGDTQYF. DNA for the CDR3: TGTGCCTGGACCCTAGGGTACGGGGGAGATACGCAGTATTTT. Filled out from reference TRBV30 and TRBJ2-3, the complete variable domain reads SQTIHQWPATLVQPVGSPLSLECTVEGTSNPNLYWYRQAAGRGLQLLFYSVGIGQISSEVPQNLSASRPQDRQFILSSKKLLLSDSGFYLCAWTLGYGGDTQYFGPGTRLTVL.

This clone was counted between two and nine times. The rearrangement joins TRBV19 to TRBJ1-2; D not resolved. From germline, CDR1 is LNHDA and CDR2 SQIVND (reference sequence). The V and J ends lost 7 bases and 2 bases respectively, with 14 bases between them. The CDR3 is 14 residues long. The CDR3 bases are TGTGCCAGTACTGGGCCAGTGGAAAACTATGGCTACACCTTC. Its protein is CASTGPVENYGYTF.

The chain couples TRBV9 to TRBJ1-1; no firm D call. Trimming took 3 bases from V and 3 from J, leaving 15 bases between them. CDR1 and CDR2 from the germline V gene are SGDLS and YYNGEE. CDR3 length equals 15 residues. CDR3 loop: CASSARVGIDTEAFF. DNA of the CDR3: TGTGCCAGCAGCGCCCGGGTAGGAATAGACACTGAAGCTTTCTTT.

This clone was counted a few times. V is TRBV9 and J is TRBJ2-3; D is perhaps TRBD1 (6 bases). The V gene's germline CDR1 is SGDLS and CDR2 YYNGEE. The CDR3 consists of 14 residues. V dropped 10 bases and J dropped 4 bases, with 19 bases sitting between them. CDR3 residues: CARTARTVADTQYF. In nucleotides, the CDR3 is TGTGCCCGCACCGCGAGGACAGTGGCAGATACGCAGTATTTT.

The V gene is TRBV6-1, the J gene TRBJ2-3; TRBD1 aligns across 7 bases. Trimming at V came to 6 bases and at J to 0 bases, leaving 6 bases not matched to a gene. CDR3 length: 15 amino acids. Germline values: CDR1 MNHNS, CDR2 SASEGT. This CDR3 is CASRVTGWSTDTQYF. CDR3 coding DNA: TGTGCCAGCAGGGTGACAGGGTGGAGCACAGATACGCAGTATTTT.